This T cell receptor (beta chain) emerged from a study of CD8 T cells in Susac syndrome. The sequenced target, TCR beta, came from blood CD8+ and CD4+ T cells. TEMRA cells were FACS-enriched, while CD8+ and CD4+ T cells were negatively isolated. Reverse transcription used about 0.5 to 1 ug RNA and random hexamers. The amplification used immunoSEQ multiplex PCR on TCR beta CDR3; it spanned 54 Vbeta and 13 Jbeta. One entry per CDR3 protein results from TCRdb running MiXCR on the immunoSEQ multiplex PCR reads. This table has some 80,000 distinct CDR3 sequences, around 94% appearing once. This clonotype originated in a human donor in good health. What was sequenced was CD8+ T cells from PBMCs.

CDR3 bases: TGCAGCGCCCTCGGCGAGCAGTACTTC. Amino acid sequence: CSALGEQYF. The chain joins TRBV29-1 to TRBJ2-7; the D is unclear. Trimming left V 7 bases short and J 6 bases short, with 7 bases between. Germline V CDR1 and CDR2: SQVTM, ANQGSEA. The CDR3 runs 9 residues.